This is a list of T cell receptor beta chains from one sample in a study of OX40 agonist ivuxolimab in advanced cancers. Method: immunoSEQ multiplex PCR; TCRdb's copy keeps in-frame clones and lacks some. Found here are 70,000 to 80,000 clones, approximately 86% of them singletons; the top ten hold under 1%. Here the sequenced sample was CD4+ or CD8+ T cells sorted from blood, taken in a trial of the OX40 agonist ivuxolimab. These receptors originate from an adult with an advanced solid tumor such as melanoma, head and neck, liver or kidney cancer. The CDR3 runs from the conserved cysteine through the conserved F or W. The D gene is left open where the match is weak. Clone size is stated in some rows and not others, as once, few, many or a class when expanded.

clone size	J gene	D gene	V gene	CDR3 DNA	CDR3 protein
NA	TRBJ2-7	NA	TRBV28	TGTGCCAGCAGTTCGCCCACATGGGAGCAGTACTTC	CASSSPTWEQYF
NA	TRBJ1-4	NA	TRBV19	TGTGCCAGTAGGAGAAGACAGGAACGGGAAAAACTGTTTTTT	CASRRRQEREKLFF
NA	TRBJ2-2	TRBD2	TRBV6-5	TGTGCCAGCAGGTGGACTAGCGGGGGGGAGCTGTTTTTT	CASRWTSGGELFF
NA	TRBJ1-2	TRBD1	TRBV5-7	TGTGCCAGCAGCTGGGGGGGACCGACAGGGTTCAACGACTACACCTTC	CASSWGGPTGFNDYTF
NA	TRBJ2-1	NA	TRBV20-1	TGCAGTGCCCCGACCTACAATGAGCAGTTCTTC	CSAPTYNEQFF
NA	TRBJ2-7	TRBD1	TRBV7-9	TGTGCCAGCAAGCGGACAGGGGTCTCCTACGAGCAGTACTTC	CASKRTGVSYEQYF
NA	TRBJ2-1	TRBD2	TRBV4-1	TGCGCCAGCAGCCTCGAAGGGAGGGGTTCGGATGAGCAGTTCTTC	CASSLEGRGSDEQFF
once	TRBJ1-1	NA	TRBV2	TGTGCCAGCAGTGTAACATCCATGAACACTGAAGCTTTCTTT	CASSVTSMNTEAFF
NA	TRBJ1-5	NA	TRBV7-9	TGTGCCAGCAGCTCAGGCGGGAATCAGCCCCAGCATTTT	CASSSGGNQPQHF
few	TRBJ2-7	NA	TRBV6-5	TGTGCCACCGTTCCCTCACAGAAAACCTACGAGCAGTACTTC	CATVPSQKTYEQYF
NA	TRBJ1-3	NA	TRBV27	TGTGCCAGCAGTATGCAGGGTGCTGGAAACACCATATATTTT	CASSMQGAGNTIYF
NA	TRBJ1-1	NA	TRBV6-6	TGTGCCAGCAGTTACTCGACGGTACGAACTGAAGCTTTCTTT	CASSYSTVRTEAFF
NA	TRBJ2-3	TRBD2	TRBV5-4	TGTGCCAGCAGTAACGGACTAGCGGGAGGGCCCACAGATACGCAGTATTTT	CASSNGLAGGPTDTQYF
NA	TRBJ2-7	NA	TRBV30	TGTGCCTGGAGTGTAAAGGCGATTCCGGGTGGCGAGCAGTACTTC	CAWSVKAIPGGEQYF
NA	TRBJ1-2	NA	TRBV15	TGTGCCACCAGCAGAGATCATGGGGGGGCGCGATCAGGCTACACCTTC	CATSRDHGGARSGYTF
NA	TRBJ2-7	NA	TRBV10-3	TGTGCCATCAGCCGGGAAGTCCCTACCTACGAGCAGTACTTC	CAISREVPTYEQYF
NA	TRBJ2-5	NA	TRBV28	TGTGCCAGCAGCATGGCAGGGTGGTCCCAGTACTTC	CASSMAGWSQYF
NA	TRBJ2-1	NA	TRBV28	TGTGCCAGCAGTTTATACACGGGGGGTGACAGGGAGCTCCCCGCGTCCTACAATGAGCAGTTCTTC	CASSLYTGGDRELPASYNEQFF
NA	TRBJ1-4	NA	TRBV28	TGTGCCAGCAGTACGCCCCAGGGGTTTATGGAAAAACTGTTTTTT	CASSTPQGFMEKLFF
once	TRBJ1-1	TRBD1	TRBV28	TGTGCCAGCAGTTCAGCCGGGACAGGGCAGAACACTGAAGCTTTCTTT	CASSSAGTGQNTEAFF
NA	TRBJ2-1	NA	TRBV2	TGTGCCAGCAGTGAAGGCGGCCTAGCGAGGGGAAATGAGCAGTTCTTC	CASSEGGLARGNEQFF
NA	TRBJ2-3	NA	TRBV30	TGTGCCTGGAGTGTGGGGTACCATACGCAGTATTTT	CAWSVGYHTQYF
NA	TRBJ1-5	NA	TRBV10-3	TGTGCCATCAGTGAGGGATTAAATCAGCCCCAGCATTTT	CAISEGLNQPQHF
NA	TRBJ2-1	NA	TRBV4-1	TGCGCCAGCAGCCGGCCACTAAACAATGAGCAGTTCTTC	CASSRPLNNEQFF
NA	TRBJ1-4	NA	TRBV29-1	TGCAGCGTTGTATTAAGAGGGGCGGGTAATGAAAAACTGTTTTTT	CSVVLRGAGNEKLFF
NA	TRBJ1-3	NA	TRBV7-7	TGTGCTAGCAGCCGGGGGACGGCCGGCTCTGGAAACACCATATATTTT	CASSRGTAGSGNTIYF
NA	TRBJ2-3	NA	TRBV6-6	TGTGCCAGCAGTCACACGGGTACGCAGTATTTT	CASSHTGTQYF
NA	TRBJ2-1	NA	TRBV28	TGTGCCAGCAGTAACACCCAGGGCCCCTACAATGAGCAGTTCTTC	CASSNTQGPYNEQFF
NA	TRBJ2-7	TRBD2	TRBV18	TGTGCCAGCTCACCAAAGCGGGGCACCTACGAGCAGTACTTC	CASSPKRGTYEQYF
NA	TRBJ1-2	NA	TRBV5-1	TGCGCCAGCAGCTTGGATCCAGGGGCGTCTAACTATGGCTACACCTTC	CASSLDPGASNYGYTF
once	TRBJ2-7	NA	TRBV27	TGTGCCAGCAGCCTCGGGACGGGATACGAGCAGTACTTC	CASSLGTGYEQYF
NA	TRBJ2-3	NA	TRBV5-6	TGTGCCAGCAGCTGGGAGTACATTGCGGATACGCAGTATTTT	CASSWEYIADTQYF
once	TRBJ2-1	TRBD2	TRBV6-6	TGTGCCAGCAGGGACCTAGCGGGGGGGGACAATGAGCAGTTCTTC	CASRDLAGGDNEQFF
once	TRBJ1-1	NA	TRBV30	TGTGCCTGGAGTGTACTCGACCGTAGGCGGAACACTGAAGCTTTCTTT	CAWSVLDRRRNTEAFF
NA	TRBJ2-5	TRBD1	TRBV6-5	TGTGCCAGCAGACCGACAGGGGCCGAAGAGACCCAGTACTTC	CASRPTGAEETQYF
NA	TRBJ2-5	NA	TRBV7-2	TGTGCCAGCAGCTTAGCCTGGTCCTCCTTAGAGACCCAGTACTTC	CASSLAWSSLETQYF